These T cell receptor beta chains were read from a single sample in a study of technical replicates of blood from several donors. Sequencing used immunoSEQ multiplex PCR; TCRdb keeps in-frame clones, though not all of them. Seen here are roughly 67,000 clones, roughly 98% observed once, and the top ten hold around 0.15%. Sample: T cells isolated from PBMCs. All receptors come from a human donor in good health. CDR3s include the opening cysteine and the closing phenylalanine or tryptophan. A D gene is named only where the DNA matches it firmly. A row's size may be missing; if present it is once, few, many or a size class.

v_gene	abundance	j_gene	d_gene	CDR3aa	CDR3nt
TRBV14	.	TRBJ2-1	TRBD2	CASSQSRLAGGGGEQFF	TGTGCCAGCAGCCAGTCTCGTCTAGCGGGAGGAGGCGGTGAGCAGTTCTTC
TRBV6-1	few	TRBJ1-4	TRBD1	CATHRDRAEKLFF	TGTGCCACCCACCGGGACAGGGCTGAAAAACTGTTTTTT
TRBV7-9	.	TRBJ2-7	.	CASSKEGGEQYF	TGTGCCAGCAGCAAGGAAGGGGGCGAGCAGTACTTC
TRBV15	once	TRBJ1-2	TRBD1	CATSTDRGGNGYTF	TGTGCCACCAGCACCGACAGGGGGGGAAATGGCTACACCTTC
TRBV5-1	.	TRBJ2-7	.	CASSFSNMAEQYF	TGCGCCAGCAGCTTTTCAAATATGGCCGAGCAGTACTTC
TRBV10-3	.	TRBJ2-2	TRBD1	CAISDVQGSGELFF	TGTGCCATCAGTGATGTACAGGGGTCCGGGGAGCTGTTTTTT
TRBV21-1	once	TRBJ1-1	.	CASSKALGLGRAPDTEAFF	TGTGCCAGCAGCAAAGCTCTGGGCCTCGGCAGGGCACCCGACACTGAAGCTTTCTTT
TRBV5-1	once	TRBJ1-5	.	CASSASTGGNQPQHF	TGCGCCAGCAGCGCCTCTACGGGGGGCAATCAGCCCCAGCATTTT
TRBV4-1	.	TRBJ1-6	.	CASSDRSLRSLNSPLHF	TGCGCCAGCAGCGACAGGTCACTGCGGTCCCTCAATTCACCCCTCCACTTT
TRBV28	.	TRBJ2-7	TRBD2	CASHRSGGPLGFVEQYF	TGTGCCAGCCACCGATCGGGAGGGCCGTTGGGGTTTGTCGAGCAGTACTTC
TRBV9	.	TRBJ2-2	TRBD2	CASSVTGGRNTGELFF	TGTGCCAGCAGCGTAACGGGAGGACGTAACACCGGGGAGCTGTTTTTT
TRBV19	.	TRBJ1-3	.	CASSIRRRNSGNTIYF	TGTGCCAGTAGTATACGTCGTCGTAACTCTGGAAACACCATATATTTT
TRBV27	.	TRBJ2-5	TRBD2	CASSLSTSGSRETQYF	TGTGCCAGCAGTTTATCGACTAGCGGGAGTCGAGAGACCCAGTACTTC
TRBV4-2	.	TRBJ1-6	TRBD1	CASSQEKGGANNSPLHF	TGTGCCAGCAGCCAAGAGAAAGGGGGCGCCAATAATTCACCCCTCCACTTT
TRBV28	once	TRBJ1-3	.	CAIMSGNTIYF	TGTGCCATCATGTCTGGAAACACCATATATTTT
TRBV28	.	TRBJ2-2	.	CASSRTKYTGELFF	TGTGCCAGCAGCCGGACTAAATACACCGGGGAGCTGTTTTTT
TRBV6-1	.	TRBJ1-5	.	CASSEGGEQPQHF	TGTGCCAGCAGTGAAGGGGGGGAACAGCCCCAGCATTTT
TRBV30	.	TRBJ2-5	.	CAWSVLGGIAQETQYF	TGTGCCTGGAGTGTACTAGGGGGAATTGCACAAGAGACCCAGTACTTC
TRBV4-1	.	TRBJ2-7	.	CASSKGDATYEQYF	TGCGCCAGCAGCAAGGGGGACGCGACCTACGAGCAGTACTTC
TRBV7-3	.	TRBJ2-1	.	CASSPDRNNEQFF	TGTGCCAGCAGCCCCGACAGGAACAATGAGCAGTTCTTC
TRBV5-1	.	TRBJ1-3	.	CASSPDSISGNTIYF	TGCGCCAGCAGCCCGGACAGTATCTCTGGAAACACCATATATTTT
TRBV11-2	.	TRBJ1-1	TRBD1	CASSDGTGREAFF	TGTGCCAGCAGCGACGGGACAGGGAGAGAAGCTTTCTTT
TRBV10-2	once	TRBJ2-2	TRBD1	CASCRDRDTGELFF	TGCGCCAGCTGCCGGGACAGGGACACCGGGGAGCTGTTTTTT
TRBV9	.	TRBJ1-1	.	CASSRITLNGGTEAFF	TGTGCCAGCAGCCGAATAACATTAAACGGGGGCACTGAAGCTTTCTTT
TRBV4-1	.	TRBJ1-5	.	CASSQDSWQGEVNQPQHF	TGCGCCAGCAGCCAAGATTCTTGGCAGGGCGAAGTCAATCAGCCCCAGCATTTT
TRBV18	.	TRBJ2-2	.	CASSQQQNTGELFF	TGTGCCAGCTCACAACAGCAGAACACCGGGGAGCTGTTTTTT
TRBV27	.	TRBJ1-5	TRBD1	CASSSDRGNQPQHF	TGTGCCAGCAGCTCGGACAGGGGAAATCAGCCCCAGCATTTT
TRBV11-3	.	TRBJ2-7	TRBD2	CASSLAGGRGEQYF	TGTGCCAGCAGCTTAGCGGGAGGGAGGGGAGAGCAGTACTTC
TRBV12-5	.	TRBJ2-7	.	CATGRLGVYEQYF	TGTGCTACCGGTCGTTTAGGGGTCTACGAGCAGTACTTC
TRBV4-1	.	TRBJ2-5	TRBD1	CASSHGTGVEETQYF	TGCGCCAGCAGCCATGGGACAGGGGTGGAAGAGACCCAGTACTTC
TRBV7-9	.	TRBJ2-2	.	CASRTGAARTGELFF	TGTGCCAGCAGAACTGGGGCAGCCAGGACCGGGGAGCTGTTTTTT
TRBV5-1	.	TRBJ2-7	TRBD2	CASSRGLATNEQYF	TGCGCCAGCAGCAGAGGACTAGCGACCAACGAGCAGTACTTC
TRBV5-4	.	TRBJ1-2	TRBD1	CASSFTGQGNGYTF	TGTGCCAGCAGCTTTACGGGACAGGGGAATGGCTACACCTTC
TRBV11-2	.	TRBJ2-7	.	CASSPGLGETYEQYF	TGTGCCAGCAGCCCGGGACTCGGGGAGACCTACGAGCAGTACTTC
TRBV6-5	.	TRBJ1-4	TRBD1	CASSSLGGRASKLFF	TGTGCCAGCAGTTCACTAGGGGGCAGGGCTTCGAAGCTGTTTTTT
TRBV25-1	.	TRBJ1-4	.	CASSEQGIGTNEKLFF	TGTGCCAGCAGTGAGCAGGGGATTGGGACAAATGAAAAACTGTTTTTT
TRBV7-9	.	TRBJ2-3	.	CASNLDENTQYF	TGTGCCAGCAACTTAGACGAGAACACGCAGTATTTT
TRBV27	.	TRBJ1-1	TRBD1	CASSLRDRGTNTEAFF	TGTGCCAGCAGTTTAAGAGACAGGGGGACGAACACTGAAGCTTTCTTT
TRBV9	.	TRBJ1-2	.	CASSVAGGSYGYTF	TGTGCCAGCAGCGTAGCTGGGGGGTCCTATGGCTACACCTTC
TRBV10-3	.	TRBJ1-6	.	CAISVAGQNGSPLHF	TGTGCCATCAGTGTCGCGGGTCAAAACGGTTCACCCCTCCACTTT
TRBV30	.	TRBJ2-3	.	CAWRRQAGTDTQYF	TGTGCCTGGAGGAGACAGGCCGGCACAGATACGCAGTATTTT
TRBV11-1	.	TRBJ2-7	TRBD1	CASSSGQDYEQYF	TGTGCCAGCAGCTCTGGACAGGACTACGAGCAGTACTTC
TRBV5-8	.	TRBJ2-7	TRBD1	CASSPTTGTGNRLGYEQYF	TGTGCCAGCAGCCCCACCACTGGGACAGGGAATCGTTTGGGGTACGAGCAGTACTTC
TRBV6-4	.	TRBJ1-1	.	CASSEQGSTEAFF	TGTGCCAGCAGTGAGCAGGGGTCGACTGAAGCTTTCTTT
TRBV7-9	.	TRBJ1-1	.	CASSVPGPNTEAFF	TGTGCCAGCAGCGTTCCCGGTCCGAACACTGAAGCTTTCTTT
TRBV6-1	.	TRBJ2-2	TRBD2	CASSLAGATGELFF	TGTGCCAGCAGTCTAGCGGGAGCAACCGGGGAGCTGTTTTTT
TRBV2	.	TRBJ2-4	.	CASSAPKGRRLTKNIQYF	TGTGCCAGCAGTGCCCCGAAGGGGCGGCGATTAACCAAAAACATTCAGTACTTC
TRBV25-1	.	TRBJ2-7	.	CATHGTSGYEQYF	TGTGCCACCCACGGGACAAGTGGCTACGAGCAGTACTTC
TRBV7-2	.	TRBJ2-2	TRBD2	CASSRTSGDTGELFF	TGTGCCAGCAGCCGGACTAGCGGCGACACCGGGGAGCTGTTTTTT
TRBV6-5	.	TRBJ1-5	.	CASSYAGAGQPQHF	TGTGCCAGCAGTTACGCGGGGGCGGGTCAGCCCCAGCATTTT
TRBV2	once	TRBJ1-2	TRBD1	CASSLTGLGYGYTF	TGTGCCAGCAGCCTGACAGGGCTCGGCTATGGCTACACCTTC
TRBV13	once	TRBJ2-3	.	CASSLHREGESSTDTQYF	TGTGCCAGCAGCTTACACCGCGAGGGAGAATCTAGCACAGATACGCAGTATTTT
TRBV28	.	TRBJ2-7	TRBD2	CASSPPGLAGSSYEQYF	TGTGCCAGCAGTCCGCCCGGACTAGCGGGTAGCTCCTACGAGCAGTACTTC
TRBV30	.	TRBJ2-2	.	CAWSFLSYTGELFF	TGTGCCTGGTCCTTCCTAAGTTACACCGGGGAGCTGTTTTTT
TRBV7-9	.	TRBJ1-1	.	CASSLGANTEAFF	TGTGCCAGCAGCTTAGGGGCCAACACTGAAGCTTTCTTT